A selection of T cell receptor beta chains follows, all from one sample in a study of blood T cell repertoires in COVID-19. Sequencing used immunoSEQ multiplex PCR; TCRdb keeps in-frame clones, though not all of them. This sample carries some 280,000 clones, around four fifths of them seen once, and the ten largest clones take around 4.5%. Sequenced material: peripheral blood. The source of these receptors is a woman in her 50s with active or convalescent COVID-19. Both conserved end residues are part of each CDR3. Fields, in order: J gene, V gene, D gene, clone size, CDR3 protein, CDR3 DNA. A D gene is named only where the DNA matches it firmly. Rows may omit the clone size; those that give it use once, few, many or a size class.

TRBJ2-6	TRBV24-1	TRBD2	NA	CATVFGGGRISSGANVLTF	TGTGCCACCGTTTTCGGGGGGGGGAGGATAAGCTCTGGGGCCAACGTCCTGACTTTC
TRBJ1-1	TRBV27	NA	NA	CASSINRVTEAFF	TGTGCCAGCAGTATCAACAGGGTTACTGAAGCTTTCTTT
TRBJ2-1	TRBV5-6	NA	NA	CASSPGVFGSSYNEQFF	TGTGCCAGCAGCCCTGGGGTATTTGGGAGCTCCTACAATGAGCAGTTCTTC
TRBJ1-2	TRBV19	NA	NA	CAGRRNYGYTF	TGTGCCGGTCGGCGGAACTATGGCTACACCTTC
TRBJ1-5	TRBV19	TRBD1	NA	CASSEGQAGQPQHF	TGTGCCAGTAGTGAAGGACAGGCTGGACAGCCCCAGCATTTT
TRBJ1-2	TRBV28	TRBD1	NA	CASSLPGTGRYGYTF	TGTGCCAGCAGTTTACCTGGGACAGGGAGGTATGGCTACACCTTC
TRBJ2-3	TRBV7-9	NA	NA	CASSLETSSTDTQYF	TGTGCCAGCAGCTTAGAAACTAGCTCCACAGATACGCAGTATTTT
TRBJ2-2	TRBV11-2	TRBD2	NA	CASSLVGRATGELFF	TGTGCCAGCAGCTTAGTCGGGAGGGCCACCGGGGAGCTGTTTTTT
TRBJ2-7	TRBV15	NA	few	CATSRERYEQYF	TGTGCCACCAGCAGGGAGAGATACGAGCAGTACTTC
TRBJ2-7	TRBV27	NA	NA	CASSPGFPSYEQYF	TGTGCCAGCAGCCCAGGGTTCCCCTCCTACGAGCAGTACTTC
TRBJ2-5	TRBV6-5	NA	NA	CASSWGGPSQDTQYF	TGTGCCAGCAGTTGGGGGGGGCCTTCCCAAGACACCCAGTACTTC
TRBJ1-3	TRBV18	NA	NA	CASSLDRSGNTIYF	TGTGCCAGCTCACTGGACAGAAGTGGAAACACCATATATTTT
TRBJ2-1	TRBV6-4	TRBD2	NA	CASSRLAGGGNEQFF	TGTGCCAGCAGTAGACTAGCGGGGGGCGGCAATGAGCAGTTCTTC
TRBJ1-3	TRBV6-2/TRBV6-3	NA	NA	CASSPLPGHRSGNTIYF	TGTGCCAGCAGCCCCCTGCCCGGACACCGCTCTGGAAACACCATATATTTT
TRBJ1-3	TRBV19	NA	NA	CASSQDSGNTIYF	TGTGCCAGTAGCCAGGATTCTGGAAACACCATATATTTT
TRBJ2-1	TRBV4-2	NA	NA	CASSPWGAGLSNEQFF	TGTGCCAGCAGCCCCTGGGGAGCGGGCCTTTCGAATGAGCAGTTCTTC
TRBJ1-1	TRBV5-4	NA	NA	CASSLVKGRHTEAFF	TGTGCCAGCAGCTTGGTCAAGGGGCGCCACACTGAAGCTTTCTTT
TRBJ2-2	TRBV7-7	TRBD1	NA	CASSLGTGGPGELFF	TGTGCCAGCAGCCTCGGGACAGGGGGCCCCGGGGAGCTGTTTTTT